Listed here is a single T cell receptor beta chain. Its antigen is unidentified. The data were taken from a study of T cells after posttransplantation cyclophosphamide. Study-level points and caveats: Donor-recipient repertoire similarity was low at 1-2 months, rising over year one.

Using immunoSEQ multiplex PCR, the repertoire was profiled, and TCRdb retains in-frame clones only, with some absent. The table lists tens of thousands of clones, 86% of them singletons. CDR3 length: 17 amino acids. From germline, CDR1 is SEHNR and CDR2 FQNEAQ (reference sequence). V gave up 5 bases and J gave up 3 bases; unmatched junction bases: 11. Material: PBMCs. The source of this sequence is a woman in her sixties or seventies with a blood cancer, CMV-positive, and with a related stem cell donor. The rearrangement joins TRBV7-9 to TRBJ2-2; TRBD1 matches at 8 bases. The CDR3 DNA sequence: TGTGCCAGCAGCCATCCTAGGGCAGGGGGCGACACCGGGGAGCTGTTTTTT. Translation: CASSHPRAGGDTGELFF.